What follows are 19 T cell receptor beta chains derived from one specimen sequenced in a study of T cell responses to AZD1222 COVID-19 vaccine. The repertoire was sequenced with immunoSEQ multiplex PCR; TCRdb's copy has only in-frame clones and lacks some. The sample holds approximately 100,000 clones; about 91% are singletons and the top ten take 5% to 5.5%. This specimen was peripheral blood, taken on day 0 of AZD1222 vaccination. These receptors originate from an adult in good health.

The chain recombines TRBV5-1 with TRBJ1-1; D unresolved. This CDR3 is 13 amino acids long. Germline V gene sequence: CDR1 SGHRS, CDR2 YFSETQ. Deletions cut 0 bases from V and 8 bases from J, with 11 bases between. Written as DNA, the CDR3 is TGCGCCAGCAGCTTGGGGACGGGAGGCGAAGCTTTCTTT. It is translated as CASSLGTGGEAFF.

The chain is built from TRBV7-9 and TRBJ2-5; 8 bases match TRBD1. The CDR3 spans 17 residues. The germline V gene encodes CDR1 SEHNR and CDR2 FQNEAQ (reference sequence). Losses at the gene ends were 4 bases for V and 1 base for J; bases not matched to a gene: 11. The CDR3 sequence: CASSSGGTGGFQETQYF. CDR3 in DNA: TGTGCCAGCAGCTCAGGGGGGACAGGCGGCTTCCAAGAGACCCAGTACTTC.

This rearrangement joins TRBV6-6 to TRBJ1-6, with 9 positions matching TRBD1. This CDR3 comprises 16 residues. V lost 5 bases and J lost 9; bases outside the gene matches: 11. Germline V lookup: CDR1 MNHNY, CDR2 SVGAGI (reference sequence). As DNA, the CDR3 is TGTGCCAGCAGTCGACCTCCCGGGACAGGGAGTTCACCCCTCCACTTT. Protein sequence: CASSRPPGTGSSPLHF.

CDR3 amino acids: CASSLGSSREQYF. CDR3 bases: TGTGCCAGCAGTTTAGGGAGTTCCCGCGAGCAGTACTTC. The genes are TRBV28 and TRBJ2-7, with TRBD2 as a possible D gene (5 bases). Looked up from germline, CDR1 is MDHEN and CDR2 is SYDVKM. V gave up 2 bases and J gave up 6 bases, with 11 bases separating them. The CDR3 contains 13 residues.

A note on this clone: No DNA is shown, since the ends of the CDR3 on it are uncertain; the CDR3 is the one TCRdb lists. The chain recombines TRBV4-1 with TRBJ1-3; TRBD1 was called by the table and not checked on the DNA. In germline, CDR1 is MGHRA, CDR2 YSYEKL. Including both end residues, the CDR3 is 16 amino acids long. CDR3 protein: CASSQGPGRVETPYIF.

The V gene is TRBV28, the J gene TRBJ2-5; D ambiguous. With 5 bases removed from V and 5 bases from J, the gap between germline ends came to 12 bases. CDR3 length: 13 amino acids. CDR1 MDHEN and CDR2 SYDVKM come from the germline V gene. The CDR3 DNA reads as TGTGCCAGCAGTGACACCGGTAAGGAGACCCAGTACTTC. This codes for CASSDTGKETQYF.

This clone was observed once. The genes are TRBV12-3 or TRBV12-4 and TRBJ2-7, with 7 bases identical to TRBD1. The CDR3 has 13 amino acids. With 6 bases clipped from V and 7 bases from J, the junction kept 9 bases outside the gene matches. The CDR3 spells CASRFTGAAEQYF. The CDR3 DNA sequence: TGTGCCAGCAGATTCACAGGGGCGGCAGAGCAGTACTTC.

The chain is built from TRBV19 and TRBJ2-7; 10 nucleotides align to TRBD2. The length of the CDR3 is 14 residues. Germline lookup yields CDR1 LNHDA and CDR2 SQIVND (reference sequence). V was clipped by 8 bases and J by 1 base; unmatched bases: 5. CDR3 sequence reads: CASRPSGRSYEQYF. As DNA, the CDR3 is TGTGCCAGTCGGCCTAGCGGGAGATCCTACGAGCAGTACTTC.

V is TRBV2 and J is TRBJ1-5; D perhaps matches TRBD1 (5 bases). V lost 6 bases, J lost 1 base, and 10 bases lay in between. The length of the CDR3 is 14 residues. Germline V lookup: CDR1 SNHLY, CDR2 FYNNEI. The CDR3 is CASRLRGSNQPQHF. The CDR3 region has the DNA TGTGCCAGCAGGCTGCGGGGGAGCAATCAGCCCCAGCATTTT.

J is TRBJ2-1 and V is TRBV24-1; D remains ambiguous. CDR3 length equals 14 residues. Germline CDR1 reads KGHDR; CDR2 reads SFDVKD. V lost 0 bases to trimming and J lost 5 bases, with 7 bases between them. CDR3 amino acids: CATSDLWLNNEQFF. In nucleotides, the CDR3 is TGTGCCACCAGTGATTTGTGGCTCAACAATGAGCAGTTCTTC.

The genes are TRBV28 and TRBJ2-7, with D possibly matching TRBD1 (5 bases). Trimming took 8 bases from V and 5 from J, leaving 10 bases between them. CDR3 size: 11 residues. Germline V gives CDR1 MDHEN, CDR2 SYDVKM. CDR3 sequence: CASGRGNEQYF. The CDR3 DNA sequence: TGTGCCAGCGGAAGGGGAAACGAGCAGTACTTC.

The rearrangement links TRBV5-4 to TRBJ2-1, with D perhaps being TRBD1 or TRBD2 (6 bases each). With 2 bases removed from V and 7 bases from J, the gap between germline ends came to 16 bases. Germline V lookup: CDR1 SGHNT, CDR2 YYREEE (reference sequence). The CDR3 runs to 15 residues. The CDR3 nucleotides are TGTGCCAGCAGCTTTTGGGCAGGGGCGGGGAATGAGCAGTTCTTC. Its translation is CASSFWAGAGNEQFF.

The V call is TRBV3-1 (or the pseudogene TRBV3-2), the J call TRBJ1-1; D gene unclear. The germline gives CDR1 LGHDT, CDR2 YNNKEL (reference sequence). This CDR3 comprises 13 residues. V lost 1 base to trimming and J lost 7 bases, with 10 bases between them. CDR3 sequence reads: CASSQVSRGEAFF. The CDR3 DNA reads TGTGCCAGCAGCCAAGTGAGCCGGGGTGAAGCTTTCTTT.

This chain uses TRBV7-2 with TRBJ2-5, with 7 nucleotides matching TRBD2. Trimming took 4 bases from V and 10 from J; bases not matched to a gene: 6. Germline lookup yields CDR1 SGHTA and CDR2 FQGNSA. This CDR3 has 12 amino acids. The CDR3 spells CASSSGGTNQYF. The CDR3, as DNA: TGTGCCAGCAGCTCCGGGGGGACTAACCAGTACTTC.

The rearrangement joins TRBV5-4 to TRBJ2-3; unclear D gene. The V end lost 0 bases, the J end lost 0 bases, and 2 bases lay between the germline ends. Germline loops: CDR1 SGHNT, CDR2 YYREEE (reference sequence). The CDR3 consists of 13 residues. The CDR3 is CASSLASTDTQYF. CDR3 DNA sequence: TGTGCCAGCAGCTTGGCTAGCACAGATACGCAGTATTTT.

V gene TRBV5-5 combines with J gene TRBJ2-2; D is uncertain. The CDR3 runs to 16 residues. The ends were cut back, 0 bases at V and 0 bases at J, with 9 bases in the middle. Germline V gives CDR1 SGHKS, CDR2 YYEKEE (reference sequence). CDR3: CASSLAPSANTGELFF. The CDR3 nucleotides are TGTGCCAGCAGCTTGGCCCCATCAGCGAACACCGGGGAGCTGTTTTTT.

The chain carries TRBV3-1 (or the pseudogene TRBV3-2) and TRBJ1-3; possible D gene TRBD1, 6 bases. The CDR3 length is 15 residues. From germline, CDR1 is LGHDT and CDR2 YNNKEL (reference sequence). V lost 8 bases, J lost 2 bases, and 16 bases lay in between. The CDR3 region is CASATGLGAGNTIYF. CDR3 in DNA: TGTGCCAGCGCCACAGGGCTAGGGGCTGGAAACACCATATATTTT.

The V and J genes are TRBV24-1 and TRBJ2-3; D is uncertain. Germline values: CDR1 KGHDR, CDR2 SFDVKD. V was clipped by 9 bases and J by 0 bases, with 15 bases between them. The CDR3 consists of 15 residues. The CDR3 DNA is TGTGCCACCTCGGTCCAGGATTCGAGCACAGATACGCAGTATTTT. As protein: CATSVQDSSTDTQYF.

The J gene is TRBJ2-7, the V gene TRBV4-3; D is unclear. The germline CDR1 and CDR2 sequences are LGHNA and YSLEER. This CDR3 region has 14 residues. Deletions cut 4 bases from V and 3 bases from J, with 13 bases between. Here the CDR3 DNA reads TGCGCCAGCAGCCCGACCACAGACGGCTACGAGCAGTACTTC. Translated: CASSPTTDGYEQYF.